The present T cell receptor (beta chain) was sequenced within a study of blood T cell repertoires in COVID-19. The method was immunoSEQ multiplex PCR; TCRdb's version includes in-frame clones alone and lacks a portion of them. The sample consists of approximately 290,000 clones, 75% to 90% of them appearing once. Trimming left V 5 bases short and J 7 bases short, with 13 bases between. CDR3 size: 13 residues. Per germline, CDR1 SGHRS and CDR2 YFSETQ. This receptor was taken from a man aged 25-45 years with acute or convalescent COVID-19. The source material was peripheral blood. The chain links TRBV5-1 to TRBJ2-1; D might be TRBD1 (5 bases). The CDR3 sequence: CASSPGLENEQFF. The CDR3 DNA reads TGCGCCAGCAGTCCAGGGCTTGAGAATGAGCAGTTCTTC.